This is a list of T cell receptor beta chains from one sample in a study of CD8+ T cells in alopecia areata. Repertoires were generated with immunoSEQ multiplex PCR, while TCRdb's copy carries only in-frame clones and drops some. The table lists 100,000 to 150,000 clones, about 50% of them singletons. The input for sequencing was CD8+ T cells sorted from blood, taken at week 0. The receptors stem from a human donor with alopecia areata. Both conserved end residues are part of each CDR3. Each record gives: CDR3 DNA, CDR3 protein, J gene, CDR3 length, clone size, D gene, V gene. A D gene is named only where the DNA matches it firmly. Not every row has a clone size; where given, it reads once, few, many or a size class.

cdr3_nt: TGTGCCAGCAGGGTCGGGGCCAACGTCCTGACTTTC; cdr3_aa: CASRVGANVLTF; j_call: TRBJ2-6; cdr3_length: 12; clone_size: -; d_call: -; v_call: TRBV6-5
cdr3_nt: TGTGCCAGCAGGGTGACAGGGGTAGGCGAGCAGTACTTC; cdr3_aa: CASRVTGVGEQYF; j_call: TRBJ2-7; cdr3_length: 13; clone_size: -; d_call: TRBD1; v_call: TRBV27
cdr3_nt: TGCGCCAGCAGGTATGATGGCTCTGGGGCCAACGTCCTGACTTTC; cdr3_aa: CASRYDGSGANVLTF; j_call: TRBJ2-6; cdr3_length: 15; clone_size: -; d_call: -; v_call: TRBV5-1
cdr3_nt: TGCGCCAGCAGCTTGTGGACAGGAGAAGAGACCCAGTACTTC; cdr3_aa: CASSLWTGEETQYF; j_call: TRBJ2-5; cdr3_length: 14; clone_size: -; d_call: TRBD1; v_call: TRBV5-1
cdr3_nt: TGCGCCAGCAGCCAAGATCCGGGTTTGAACACTGAAGCTTTCTTT; cdr3_aa: CASSQDPGLNTEAFF; j_call: TRBJ1-1; cdr3_length: 15; clone_size: few; d_call: -; v_call: TRBV4-1
cdr3_nt: TGTGCCAGCAGCTTGACAGGGGAAAAACTGTTTTTT; cdr3_aa: CASSLTGEKLFF; j_call: TRBJ1-4; cdr3_length: 12; clone_size: once; d_call: TRBD1; v_call: TRBV13
cdr3_nt: TGTGCCAGCACTGTAGGAGCTTTCTATGAGCAGTTCTTC; cdr3_aa: CASTVGAFYEQFF; j_call: TRBJ2-1; cdr3_length: 13; clone_size: few; d_call: -; v_call: TRBV13
cdr3_nt: TGCGCCAGCAGCCTTATAACGGGACAGTTCTACGAGCAGTACTTC; cdr3_aa: CASSLITGQFYEQYF; j_call: TRBJ2-7; cdr3_length: 15; clone_size: -; d_call: TRBD1; v_call: TRBV4-3
cdr3_nt: TGTGCCAGCAGCCCGGTAGAGAGACGGGGAGATACGCAGTATTTT; cdr3_aa: CASSPVERRGDTQYF; j_call: TRBJ2-3; cdr3_length: 15; clone_size: -; d_call: -; v_call: TRBV7-8
cdr3_nt: TGCAGCGTTGAGTCTAACTATGGCTACACCTTC; cdr3_aa: CSVESNYGYTF; j_call: TRBJ1-2; cdr3_length: 11; clone_size: -; d_call: -; v_call: TRBV29-1
cdr3_nt: TGTGCCAGCAGTGAAGGCAGGTTACCTCTCTACGAGCAGTACTTC; cdr3_aa: CASSEGRLPLYEQYF; j_call: TRBJ2-7; cdr3_length: 15; clone_size: -; d_call: -; v_call: TRBV2
cdr3_nt: TGTGCCAGCAGGCTTGGGAGGGGCGATTCCTTGTTTAATTCACCCCTCCACTTT; cdr3_aa: CASRLGRGDSLFNSPLHF; j_call: TRBJ1-6; cdr3_length: 18; clone_size: -; d_call: -; v_call: TRBV2
cdr3_nt: TGCAGCGTTGTCCGGGGGGGCTACAATGAGCAGTTCTTC; cdr3_aa: CSVVRGGYNEQFF; j_call: TRBJ2-1; cdr3_length: 13; clone_size: -; d_call: TRBD2; v_call: TRBV29-1
cdr3_nt: TGTGCCAGCAGTTACTCGACCACCGGGGAGCTGTTTTTT; cdr3_aa: CASSYSTTGELFF; j_call: TRBJ2-2; cdr3_length: 13; clone_size: many; d_call: -; v_call: TRBV6-5
cdr3_nt: TGTGCCACCAGCAGATTCCAGGAGGGAGAGGAGACCCAGTACTTC; cdr3_aa: CATSRFQEGEETQYF; j_call: TRBJ2-5; cdr3_length: 15; clone_size: -; d_call: -; v_call: TRBV15
cdr3_nt: TGTGCCAGCAGCGAGGGGGCAGCGCCCTACGAGCAGTACTTC; cdr3_aa: CASSEGAAPYEQYF; j_call: TRBJ2-7; cdr3_length: 14; clone_size: -; d_call: TRBD1; v_call: TRBV7-8
cdr3_nt: TGTGCCAGCAGTGACCGGGACAACAATGAGCAGTTCTTC; cdr3_aa: CASSDRDNNEQFF; j_call: TRBJ2-1; cdr3_length: 13; clone_size: few; d_call: -; v_call: TRBV6-4
cdr3_nt: TGTGCCAGCAGCGTAGGAGGGGTGGGCTACGAGCAGTACTTC; cdr3_aa: CASSVGGVGYEQYF; j_call: TRBJ2-7; cdr3_length: 14; clone_size: -; d_call: -; v_call: TRBV9
cdr3_nt: TGTGCCAGCATCGATAACCGGGACAGCGAGGAGCAGTACTTC; cdr3_aa: CASIDNRDSEEQYF; j_call: TRBJ2-7; cdr3_length: 14; clone_size: -; d_call: TRBD1; v_call: TRBV5-5
cdr3_nt: TGTGCCAGCAGTGAAGGCTTTGGCCCTGAAGCTTTCTTT; cdr3_aa: CASSEGFGPEAFF; j_call: TRBJ1-1; cdr3_length: 13; clone_size: few; d_call: -; v_call: TRBV2
cdr3_nt: TGTGCCAGTAGTATCTGGGACAGACCCTACGAGCAGTACTTC; cdr3_aa: CASSIWDRPYEQYF; j_call: TRBJ2-7; cdr3_length: 14; clone_size: few; d_call: TRBD1; v_call: TRBV19
cdr3_nt: TGTGCCAGCAGCCTTGAGACCGATAGCAATCAGCCCCAGCATTTT; cdr3_aa: CASSLETDSNQPQHF; j_call: TRBJ1-5; cdr3_length: 15; clone_size: -; d_call: -; v_call: TRBV11-2